This T cell receptor beta chain appears in the sequencing data of a study of OX40 agonist ivuxolimab in advanced cancers. Study details: Patients treated during dose escalation were battling hepatocellular carcinoma, melanoma, renal cell or head and neck cancer.

Blood specimens came from baseline, cycle 4 day 1, and cycle 7 day 1. About this clone itself: Its antigen is undetermined.

The CDR3 contains 15 residues. The germline gives CDR1 SNHLY, CDR2 FYNNEI. The V end lost 6 bases, the J end lost 2 bases, and 14 bases lay between the germline ends. General study findings and limits: At doses 0.1 to 3.0 mg/kg, CD4+ and CD8+ clones expanded. Researchers report that CD8+ T cells had, on average, more expanded clones than CD4+.

TCRdb's copy holds only in-frame clones and misses some; the assay was immunoSEQ multiplex PCR. This table holds approximately 21,000 clones, roughly four fifths found once. This specimen was CD4+ or CD8+ T cells sorted from blood, taken in a trial of the OX40 agonist ivuxolimab. The chain couples TRBV2 to TRBJ1-3; D is perhaps TRBD1 (5 bases). The receptor was derived from an adult with an advanced solid tumor such as melanoma, head and neck, liver or kidney cancer. As DNA, the CDR3 is TGTGCCAGCAGAGCCTCGGTGGGGGCTGGAAACACCATATATTTT. It encodes CASRASVGAGNTIYF.